What follows are 11 T cell receptor beta chains derived from one specimen sequenced in a study of blood T cell repertoires in COVID-19. Using immunoSEQ multiplex PCR, the repertoire was profiled, and TCRdb retains in-frame clones only, with some absent. This table has 200,000 to 300,000 clones, 81% appearing once. Sample: peripheral blood. The receptors were gathered from a woman of 80 years or more with acute or convalescent COVID-19.

CDR3 loop: CASSPGQGGPYEQYF. The CDR3 DNA reads TGTGCCAGCAGCCCGGGACAGGGCGGCCCTTACGAGCAGTACTTC. The J gene is TRBJ2-7, the V gene TRBV3-1 (or the pseudogene TRBV3-2); 9 bases map to TRBD1. Germline lookup yields CDR1 LGHDT and CDR2 YNNKEL (reference sequence). V shed 4 bases, J shed 4 bases, and the junction held 8 bases outside the gene matches. The CDR3 runs 15 residues.

The CDR3 region has the DNA TGTGCCAGCAGTTTATTCCGCGGGAGCTCCTACAATGAGCAGTTCTTC. Protein product: CASSLFRGSSYNEQFF. This chain uses TRBV27 with TRBJ2-1, with 7 bases fitting TRBD2. The CDR3 has 16 amino acids. Germline V CDR1 and CDR2: MNHEY, SMNVEV (reference sequence). V gave up 1 base and J gave up 0 bases; unmatched junction bases: 3.

This clone showed up many times. V usage is TRBV13 and J usage is TRBJ1-6, with 10 bases matching TRBD1. The CDR3 is made up of 16 amino acids. J gave up 8 bases and V 5 bases, and 9 bases lay outside the gene matches. CDR1 PRHDT and CDR2 FYEKMQ come from the germline V gene (reference sequence). CDR3 sequence: CASSPRPGTGDSPLHF. CDR3 DNA: TGTGCCAGCAGCCCACGTCCGGGGACAGGGGATTCACCCCTCCACTTT.

The CDR3 spells CASSDTWTVYGYTF. The CDR3 nucleotides read TGTGCCAGCAGTGACACCTGGACAGTCTATGGCTACACCTTC. The chain combines TRBV6-1 with TRBJ1-2; D possibly corresponds to TRBD1 (6 bases). Trimming took 3 bases from V and 4 from J, leaving 12 bases between them. The CDR3 covers 14 residues. Germline lookup yields CDR1 MNHNS and CDR2 SASEGT.

The chain couples TRBV11-2 to TRBJ1-6; 7 nucleotides line up with TRBD1. The CDR3 covers 18 residues. Germline values: CDR1 SGHAT, CDR2 FQNNGV. The J segment lost 5 bases and the V segment lost 0 bases, leaving 10 bases of the junction unmatched. CDR3 in DNA: TGTGCCAGCAGCTTAGATGCCCTCGGGACAGCAAATAATTCACCCCTCCACTTT. This codes for CASSLDALGTANNSPLHF.

The J gene is TRBJ1-2, the V gene TRBV19; D unclear. Trimming took 3 bases from V and 6 from J, leaving 5 bases between them. Germline V gives CDR1 LNHDA, CDR2 SQIVND (reference sequence). This CDR3 is built from 11 residues. The CDR3 DNA is TGTGCCAGTAGTATCGGAGATGGCTACACCTTC. Its translation: CASSIGDGYTF. The entire variable domain, with the rest obtained from reference TRBV19 and TRBJ1-2, is as follows: DGGITQSPKYLFRKEGQNVTLSCEQNLNHDAMYWYRQDPGQGLRLIYYSQIVNDFQKGDIAEGYSVSREKKESFPLTVTSAQKNPTAFYLCASSIGDGYTFGSGTRLTVV.

This rearrangement joins TRBV6-5 to TRBJ2-1, with D possibly being TRBD2 (5 bases). Germline CDR1 and CDR2: MNHEY and SVGAGI. The ends were cut back, 8 bases at V and 4 bases at J, with 15 bases in the middle. This CDR3 comprises 14 residues. For the CDR3, the DNA is TGTGCCAGCGGAGGCTTCGGGCCTTACAATGAGCAGTTCTTC. Translation gives CASGGFGPYNEQFF.

This clone was found many times. This chain uses TRBV7-9 with TRBJ2-2, with 7 bases lining up with TRBD2. The CDR3 covers 13 residues. CDR1 SEHNR and CDR2 FQNEAQ come from the germline V gene (reference sequence). The V segment lost 8 bases and the J segment 1 base; nucleotides outside the gene matches: 1. The CDR3 region is CASGRGNTGELFF. As DNA, the CDR3 is TGTGCCAGCGGGAGGGGGAACACCGGGGAGCTGTTTTTT.

V is TRBV7-8 and J is TRBJ2-5; TRBD2 aligns across 9 bases. The J segment lost 5 bases and the V segment lost 5 bases, leaving 3 bases of the junction unmatched. Per germline, CDR1 SGHVS and CDR2 FQNEAQ. The CDR3 is 13 residues long. The CDR3 DNA sequence: TGTGCCAGCAGCCGCGGGAGGGTGGAGACCCAGTACTTC. Translated, it gives CASSRGRVETQYF.

This clone was recorded a few times. V and J are TRBV27 and TRBJ1-2; TRBD1 aligns across 8 bases. Germline assignment: CDR1 MNHEY and CDR2 SMNVEV (reference sequence). This CDR3 comprises 17 residues. After removal of 1 base from V and 7 bases from J, the junction contained 14 bases not matched to a gene. CDR3 loop: CASSLYAADRGWAGYTF. The CDR3, as DNA: TGTGCCAGCAGTTTATACGCCGCAGACAGGGGTTGGGCTGGCTACACCTTC.

This clone appeared a few times. The genes are TRBV11-3 and TRBJ2-1; perhaps TRBD1 as D (6 bases). V lost 5 bases and J lost 9, with 14 bases in between. Germline V gene data show CDR1 as SGHNT and CDR2 as YENEEA. The CDR3 has 13 residues. The CDR3 region is CASSQAWGLEQFF. The CDR3 DNA reads as TGTGCCAGCAGCCAAGCTTGGGGGCTTGAGCAGTTCTTC.